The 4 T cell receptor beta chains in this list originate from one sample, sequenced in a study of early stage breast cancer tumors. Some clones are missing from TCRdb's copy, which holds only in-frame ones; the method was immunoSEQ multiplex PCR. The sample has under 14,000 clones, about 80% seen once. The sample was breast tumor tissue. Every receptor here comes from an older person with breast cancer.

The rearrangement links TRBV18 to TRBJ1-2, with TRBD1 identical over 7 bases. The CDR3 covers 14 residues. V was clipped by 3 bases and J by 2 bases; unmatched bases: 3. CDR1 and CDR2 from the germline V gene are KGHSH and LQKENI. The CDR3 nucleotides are TGTGCCAGCTCACCCGACAGGGCGAACTATGGCTACACCTTC. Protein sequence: CASSPDRANYGYTF.

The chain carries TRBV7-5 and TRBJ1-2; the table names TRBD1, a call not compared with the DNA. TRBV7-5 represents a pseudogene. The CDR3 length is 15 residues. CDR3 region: CARSRGQGPHYGYTF. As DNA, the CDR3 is TGTGCCAGAAGCAGAGGACAGGGGCCTCACTATGGCTACACCTTC.

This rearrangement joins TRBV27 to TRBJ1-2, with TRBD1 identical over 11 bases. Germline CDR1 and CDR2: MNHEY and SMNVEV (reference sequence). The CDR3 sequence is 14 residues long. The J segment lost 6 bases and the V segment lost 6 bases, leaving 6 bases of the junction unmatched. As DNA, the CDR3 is TGTGCCAGCAGCCAAGGACAGGGGGCGGATGGCTACACCTTC. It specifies CASSQGQGADGYTF.

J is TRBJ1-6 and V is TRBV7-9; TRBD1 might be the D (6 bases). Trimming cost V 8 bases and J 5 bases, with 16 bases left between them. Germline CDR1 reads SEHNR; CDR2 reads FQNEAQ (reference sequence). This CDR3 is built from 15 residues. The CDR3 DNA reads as TGTGCCAGCTTCCCCGGACAGCACAATAATTCACCCCTCCACTTT. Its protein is CASFPGQHNNSPLHF.